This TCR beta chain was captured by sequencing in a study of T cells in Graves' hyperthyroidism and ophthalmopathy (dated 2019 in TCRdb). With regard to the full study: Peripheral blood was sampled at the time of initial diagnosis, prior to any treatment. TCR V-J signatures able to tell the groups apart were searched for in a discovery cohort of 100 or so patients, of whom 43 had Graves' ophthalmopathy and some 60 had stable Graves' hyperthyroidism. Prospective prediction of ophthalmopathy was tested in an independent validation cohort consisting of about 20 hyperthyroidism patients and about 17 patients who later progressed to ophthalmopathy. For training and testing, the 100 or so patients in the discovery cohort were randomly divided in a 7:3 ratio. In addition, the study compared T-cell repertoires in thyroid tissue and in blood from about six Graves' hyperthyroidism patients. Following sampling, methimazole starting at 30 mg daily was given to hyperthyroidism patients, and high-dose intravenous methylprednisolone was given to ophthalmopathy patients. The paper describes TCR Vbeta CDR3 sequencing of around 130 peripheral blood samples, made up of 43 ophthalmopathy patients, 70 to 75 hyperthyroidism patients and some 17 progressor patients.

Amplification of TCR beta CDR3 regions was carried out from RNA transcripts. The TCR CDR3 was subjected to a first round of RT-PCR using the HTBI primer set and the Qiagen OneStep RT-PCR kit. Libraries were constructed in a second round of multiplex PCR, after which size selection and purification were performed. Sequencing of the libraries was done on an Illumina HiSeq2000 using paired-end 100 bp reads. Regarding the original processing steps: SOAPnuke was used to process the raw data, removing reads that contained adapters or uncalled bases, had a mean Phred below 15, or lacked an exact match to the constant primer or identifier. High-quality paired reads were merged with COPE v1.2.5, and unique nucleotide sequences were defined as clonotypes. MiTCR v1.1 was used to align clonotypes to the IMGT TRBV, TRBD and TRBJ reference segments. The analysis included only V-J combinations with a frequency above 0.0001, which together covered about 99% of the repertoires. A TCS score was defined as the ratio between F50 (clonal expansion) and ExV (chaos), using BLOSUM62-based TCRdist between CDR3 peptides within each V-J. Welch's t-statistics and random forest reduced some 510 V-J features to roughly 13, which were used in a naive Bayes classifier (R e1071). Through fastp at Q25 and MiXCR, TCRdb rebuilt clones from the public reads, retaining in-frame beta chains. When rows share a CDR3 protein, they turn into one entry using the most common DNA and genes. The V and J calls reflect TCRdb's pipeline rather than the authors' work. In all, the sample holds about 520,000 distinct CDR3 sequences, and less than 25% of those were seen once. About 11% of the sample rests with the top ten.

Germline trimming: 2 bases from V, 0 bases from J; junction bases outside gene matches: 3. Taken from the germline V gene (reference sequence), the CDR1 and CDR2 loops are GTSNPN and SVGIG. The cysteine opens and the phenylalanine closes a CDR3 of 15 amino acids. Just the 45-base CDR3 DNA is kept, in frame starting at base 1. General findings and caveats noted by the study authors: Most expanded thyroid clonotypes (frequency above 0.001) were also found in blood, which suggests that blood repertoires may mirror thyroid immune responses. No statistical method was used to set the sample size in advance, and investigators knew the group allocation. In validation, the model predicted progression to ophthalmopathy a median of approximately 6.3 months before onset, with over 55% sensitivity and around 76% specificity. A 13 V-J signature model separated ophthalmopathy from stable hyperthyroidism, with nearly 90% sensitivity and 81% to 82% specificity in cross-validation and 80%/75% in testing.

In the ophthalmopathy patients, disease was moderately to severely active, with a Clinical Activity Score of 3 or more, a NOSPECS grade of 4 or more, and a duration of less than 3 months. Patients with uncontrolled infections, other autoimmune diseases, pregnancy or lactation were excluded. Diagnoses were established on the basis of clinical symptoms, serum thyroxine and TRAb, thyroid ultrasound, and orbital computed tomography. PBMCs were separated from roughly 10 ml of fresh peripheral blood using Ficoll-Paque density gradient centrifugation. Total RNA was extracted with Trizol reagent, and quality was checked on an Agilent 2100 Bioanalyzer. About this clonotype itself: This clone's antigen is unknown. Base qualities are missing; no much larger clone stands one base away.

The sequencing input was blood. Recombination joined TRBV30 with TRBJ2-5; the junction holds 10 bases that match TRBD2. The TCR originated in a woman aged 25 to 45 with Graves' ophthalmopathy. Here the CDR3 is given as CAWSRTSGNQETQYF. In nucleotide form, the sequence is TGTGCCTGGAGTCGGACTAGCGGAAACCAAGAGACCCAGTACTTC. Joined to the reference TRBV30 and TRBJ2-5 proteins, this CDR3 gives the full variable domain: SQTIHQWPATLVQPVGSPLSLECTVEGTSNPNLYWYRQAAGRGLQLLFYSVGIGQISSEVPQNLSASRPQDRQFILSSKKLLLSDSGFYLCAWSRTSGNQETQYFGPGTRLLVL.